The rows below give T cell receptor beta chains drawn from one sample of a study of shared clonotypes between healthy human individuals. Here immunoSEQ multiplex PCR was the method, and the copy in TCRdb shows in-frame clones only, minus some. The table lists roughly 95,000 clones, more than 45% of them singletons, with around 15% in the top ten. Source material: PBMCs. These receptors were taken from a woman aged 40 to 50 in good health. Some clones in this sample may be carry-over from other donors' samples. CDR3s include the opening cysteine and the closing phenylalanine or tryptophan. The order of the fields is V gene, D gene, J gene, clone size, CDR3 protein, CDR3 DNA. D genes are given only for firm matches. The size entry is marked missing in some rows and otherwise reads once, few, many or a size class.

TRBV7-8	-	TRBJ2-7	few	CASSSQVGQYEQYF	TGTGCCAGCAGCTCCCAGGTGGGGCAATACGAGCAGTACTTC
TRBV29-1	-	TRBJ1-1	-	CSVVPSMNTEAFF	TGCAGCGTTGTTCCCTCTATGAACACTGAAGCTTTCTTT
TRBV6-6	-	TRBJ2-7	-	CASRRATSLRASEQYF	TGTGCCAGCAGGAGGGCTACTTCCCTTCGGGCCTCCGAGCAGTACTTC
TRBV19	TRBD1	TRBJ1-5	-	CASGDRKAQPQHF	TGTGCCAGTGGGGACAGGAAGGCTCAGCCCCAGCATTTT
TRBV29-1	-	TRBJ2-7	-	CSVVSPKEASYEQYF	TGCAGCGTTGTAAGTCCAAAGGAGGCCTCCTACGAGCAGTACTTC
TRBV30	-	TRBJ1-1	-	CAWSRQSMNTEAFF	TGTGCCTGGAGCAGACAGAGCATGAACACTGAAGCTTTCTTT
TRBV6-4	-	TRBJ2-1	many	CASSDAQGTPSDEQFF	TGTGCCAGCAGTGACGCTCAGGGGACCCCCAGCGATGAGCAGTTCTTC
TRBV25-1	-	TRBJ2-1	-	CASSEVGIYNEQFF	TGTGCCAGCAGTGAGGTTGGTATATACAATGAGCAGTTCTTC
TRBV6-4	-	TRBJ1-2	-	CASSGAEGGTDGYTF	TGTGCCAGCAGTGGGGCCGAGGGGGGGACGGATGGCTACACCTTC
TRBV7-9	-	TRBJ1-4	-	CASSLYRVTNEKLFF	TGTGCCAGCAGCTTATATAGGGTGACTAATGAAAAACTGTTTTTT
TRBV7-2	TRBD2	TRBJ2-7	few	CASSLGLAETYEQYF	TGTGCCAGCAGCTTAGGACTAGCGGAAACCTACGAGCAGTACTTC
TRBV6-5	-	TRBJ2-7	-	CASSYSIGRTNPQYF	TGTGCCAGCAGTTACTCGATCGGGCGGACGAACCCACAGTACTTC
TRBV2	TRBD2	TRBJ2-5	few	CASSREDQETQYF	TGTGCCAGCAGTCGGGAGGACCAAGAGACCCAGTACTTC
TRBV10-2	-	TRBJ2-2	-	CASSETSDRGSGELFF	TGCGCCAGCAGTGAGACGTCGGATAGGGGATCCGGGGAGCTGTTTTTT
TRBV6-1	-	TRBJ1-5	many	CASSAERGNQPQHF	TGTGCCAGCAGTGCAGAGAGGGGGAATCAGCCCCAGCATTTT
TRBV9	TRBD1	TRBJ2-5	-	CASSLGGQGQETQYF	TGTGCCAGCAGCTTAGGCGGACAGGGTCAAGAGACCCAGTACTTC
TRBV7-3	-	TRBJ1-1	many	CASSPPGVNTEAFF	TGTGCCAGCAGCCCCCCCGGGGTGAACACTGAAGCTTTCTTT
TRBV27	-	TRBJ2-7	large	CASRSPSYEQYF	TGTGCCAGCAGGTCCCCCTCGTACGAGCAGTACTTC
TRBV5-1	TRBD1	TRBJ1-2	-	CASSWADRGHGYTF	TGCGCCAGCAGCTGGGCGGACAGGGGGCATGGCTACACCTTC
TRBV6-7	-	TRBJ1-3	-	CASSYPPPRQRLVGNTIYF	TGTGCCAGCAGTTACCCCCCTCCGCGACAGCGACTGGTTGGAAACACCATATATTTT
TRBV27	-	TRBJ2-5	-	CASGLQETQYF	TGTGCCAGCGGCCTCCAAGAGACCCAGTACTTC
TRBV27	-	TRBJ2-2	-	CASSFRGPTNTGELFF	TGTGCCAGCAGTTTCCGGGGTCCCACGAACACCGGGGAGCTGTTTTTT
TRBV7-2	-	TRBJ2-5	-	CASSLGRLAQETQYF	TGTGCCAGCAGCTTAGGGCGGCTAGCACAAGAGACCCAGTACTTC
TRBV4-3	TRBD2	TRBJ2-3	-	CASSQDLASGRGGTQYF	TGCGCCAGCAGCCAAGATTTGGCTAGCGGGAGGGGGGGTACGCAGTATTTT
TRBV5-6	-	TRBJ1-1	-	CASSSSRTRQMGAFF	TGTGCCAGCAGCTCTTCCCGGACACGACAAATGGGAGCTTTCTTT
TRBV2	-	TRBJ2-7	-	CASTVRASSYEQYF	TGTGCCAGCACCGTCAGGGCGAGCTCCTACGAGCAGTACTTC
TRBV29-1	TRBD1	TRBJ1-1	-	CSVGDRGQEAFF	TGCAGCGTCGGGGACAGGGGGCAGGAAGCTTTCTTT
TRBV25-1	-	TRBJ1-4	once	CASSEGAGKLFF	TGTGCCAGCAGTGAAGGGGCAGGGAAACTGTTTTTT
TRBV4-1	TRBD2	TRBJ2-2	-	CASSQRLAGNTGELFF	TGCGCCAGCAGCCAAAGGCTAGCGGGTAACACCGGGGAGCTGTTTTTT
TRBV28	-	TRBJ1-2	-	CASETNGGYTF	TGTGCCAGCGAAACCAACGGGGGCTACACCTTC
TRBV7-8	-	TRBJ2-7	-	CASSFSERYEQYF	TGTGCCAGCAGCTTTTCTGAGAGATACGAGCAGTACTTC
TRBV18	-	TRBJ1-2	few	CASSPARGGLYGYTF	TGTGCCAGCTCACCGGCCCGTGGGGGTCTATATGGCTACACCTTC
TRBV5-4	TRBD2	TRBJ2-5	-	CASSSRTSGSGETQYF	TGTGCCAGCAGCTCCCGGACTAGCGGGAGTGGAGAGACCCAGTACTTC
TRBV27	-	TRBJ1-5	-	CASTSSRGQPQHF	TGTGCCAGCACCTCTTCAAGGGGTCAGCCCCAGCATTTT
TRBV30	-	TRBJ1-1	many	CAWSVGASEAFF	TGTGCCTGGAGTGTCGGGGCCTCTGAAGCTTTCTTT
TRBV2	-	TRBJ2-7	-	CASSSGTGTAYEQYF	TGTGCCAGCAGTTCCGGGACGGGGACTGCCTACGAGCAGTACTTC
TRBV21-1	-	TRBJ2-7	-	CASTNRTGRTPYEQYF	TGTGCCAGCACCAATCGGACAGGCCGAACTCCCTACGAGCAGTACTTC
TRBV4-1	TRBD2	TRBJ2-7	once	CASSRTAGAGAEQYF	TGCGCCAGCAGCCGGACAGCCGGAGCGGGAGCCGAGCAGTACTTC
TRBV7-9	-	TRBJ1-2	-	CASSYEDGRRAYGYTF	TGTGCCAGCAGTTACGAGGACGGACGGAGAGCCTATGGTTACACCTTC
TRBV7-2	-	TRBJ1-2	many	CASSWRGSDFYGYTF	TGTGCCAGCAGCTGGCGGGGGTCGGATTTCTATGGCTACACCTTC
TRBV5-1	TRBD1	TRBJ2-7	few	CASSLEGRDRVDEQYF	TGCGCCAGCAGCTTGGAAGGTCGAGACAGGGTGGACGAGCAGTACTTC
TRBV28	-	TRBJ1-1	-	CASSPGPLNTEAFF	TGTGCCAGCAGCCCGGGACCCTTGAACACTGAAGCTTTCTTT
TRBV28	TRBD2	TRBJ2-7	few	CASSSPGAGLTYEQYF	TGTGCCAGCAGTTCCCCCGGAGCGGGGCTTACCTACGAGCAGTACTTC
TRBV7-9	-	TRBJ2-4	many	CASSPGTQAKNIQYF	TGTGCCAGCAGCCCCGGGACACAAGCCAAAAACATTCAGTACTTC
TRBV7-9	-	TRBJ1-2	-	CASKTAGVNYGYTF	TGTGCCAGCAAAACCGCGGGGGTTAACTATGGCTACACCTTC
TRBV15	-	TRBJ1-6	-	CATGRTADNSPLHF	TGTGCCACAGGCCGCACAGCAGATAATTCACCCCTCCACTTT
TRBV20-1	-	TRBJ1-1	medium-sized	CSASPEPEAFF	TGCAGTGCTTCTCCCGAGCCAGAAGCTTTCTTT
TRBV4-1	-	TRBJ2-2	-	CASSQPAGANTGELFF	TGCGCCAGCAGCCAACCAGCGGGCGCGAACACCGGGGAGCTGTTTTTT
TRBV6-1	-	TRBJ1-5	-	CASSESPLINQPQHF	TGTGCCAGCAGTGAATCCCCCCTAATTAATCAGCCCCAGCATTTT
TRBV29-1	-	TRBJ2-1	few	CSVGDEQFF	TGCAGCGTGGGGGATGAGCAGTTCTTC
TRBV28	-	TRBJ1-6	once	CASSLGRWADSPLHF	TGTGCCAGCAGTTTGGGCCGCTGGGCGGATTCACCCCTCCACTTT
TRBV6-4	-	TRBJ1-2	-	CASWGYGYTF	TGTGCCAGCTGGGGGTATGGCTACACCTTC
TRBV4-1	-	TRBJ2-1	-	CASSEQGTLEQFF	TGCGCCAGCTCGGAACAAGGGACTTTAGAGCAGTTCTTC
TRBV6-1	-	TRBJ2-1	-	CASNPDSYNEQFF	TGTGCCAGCAACCCGGACTCTTACAATGAGCAGTTCTTC
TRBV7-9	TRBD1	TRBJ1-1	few	CASSLVRGQRTEAFF	TGTGCCAGCAGCTTAGTAAGGGGGCAAAGGACTGAAGCTTTCTTT